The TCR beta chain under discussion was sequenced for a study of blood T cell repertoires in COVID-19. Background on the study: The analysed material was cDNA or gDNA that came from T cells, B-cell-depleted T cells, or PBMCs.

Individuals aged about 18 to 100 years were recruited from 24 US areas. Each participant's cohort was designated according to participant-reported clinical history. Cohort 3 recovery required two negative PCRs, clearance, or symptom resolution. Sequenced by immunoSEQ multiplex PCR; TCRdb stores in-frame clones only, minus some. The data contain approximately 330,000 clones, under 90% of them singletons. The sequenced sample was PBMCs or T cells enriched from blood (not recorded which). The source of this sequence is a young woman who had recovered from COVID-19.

The CDR3 DNA sequence: TGTGCCAGCCGAGGCCTTGGGGGCACACCAGATACGCAGTATTTT. Protein: CASRGLGGTPDTQYF. The V and J genes are TRBV6-5 and TRBJ2-3, with D perhaps TRBD1 (6 bases). This CDR3 spans 15 amino acids. Trimming left V 8 bases short and J 4 bases short, with 19 bases between. Per the germline V gene, CDR1 is MNHEY and CDR2 is SVGAGI.